These 15 T cell receptor beta chains were sequenced from one sample in a study of cytomegalovirus exposure and HLA in healthy donors. The study ran its PCR with 60 Vbeta and 13 Jbeta primers. Here immunoSEQ multiplex PCR was the method, and the copy in TCRdb shows in-frame clones only, minus some. Of roughly 290,000 clones listed, about four fifths were seen once; the top ten hold 0.3% to 0.35%. Input material: PBMCs. These TCRs come from a girl under 10 years old in good health and CMV-seronegative.

This clone was counted between two and nine times. The J gene is TRBJ2-3, the V gene TRBV6-4, with 11 bases lining up with TRBD2. The junction had 0 bases not matched to a gene; V was cut back by 0 bases and J by 4 bases. The CDR3 consists of 15 residues. Per the germline V gene, CDR1 is MRHNA and CDR2 is SNTAGT. The CDR3 coding sequence is TGTGCCAGCAGTGACTCTAGCGGGGGGGCAGATACGCAGTATTTT. Residues: CASSDSSGGADTQYF.

This clone has a handful of counts. The V and J genes are TRBV2 and TRBJ2-7, with a tentative D call TRBD1 (5 bases). Germline CDR1 SNHLY, CDR2 FYNNEI. This CDR3 has 11 residues. Trimming left V 3 bases short and J 5 bases short, with 5 bases between. The CDR3 DNA is TGTGCCAGCAGTGACAGGGACGAGCAGTACTTC. It is translated as CASSDRDEQYF.

This clone was detected only once. The rearrangement joins TRBV11-2 to TRBJ2-3, with 12 bases identical to TRBD2. This CDR3 region has 16 residues. Unmatched junction bases numbered 5, after V lost 1 base and J lost 6 bases. The V gene's germline CDR1 is SGHAT and CDR2 FQNNGV. The CDR3 region is CASSLASGGAEDTQYF. In DNA form, the CDR3 reads TGTGCCAGCAGCTTAGCTAGCGGGGGGGCCGAGGATACGCAGTATTTT.

CDR3 loop: CASSLGVAGLGYQETQYF. CDR3 in DNA: TGTGCCAGCAGCTTAGGTGTAGCGGGGCTGGGGTACCAAGAGACCCAGTACTTC. This chain uses TRBV11-2 with TRBJ2-5; 8 bases map to TRBD2. Germline loops: CDR1 SGHAT, CDR2 FQNNGV. The CDR3 covers 18 residues. J was trimmed by 0 bases and V by 1 base; bases with no gene match: 10.

This clone was detected once. V gene TRBV5-1 combines with J gene TRBJ2-7; D perhaps matches TRBD1 (6 bases). V was shortened by 0 bases and J by 5 bases, with 15 bases between the two germline ends. The V gene's germline CDR1 is SGHRS and CDR2 YFSETQ. The CDR3 consists of 15 residues. The CDR3 loop is CASSLAYGRGHEQYF. The CDR3 DNA follows: TGCGCCAGCAGCTTGGCCTATGGCAGGGGACACGAGCAGTACTTC. The entire variable domain, with the rest obtained from reference TRBV5-1 and TRBJ2-7, is as follows: KAGVTQTPRYLIKTRGQQVTLSCSPISGHRSVSWYQQTPGQGLQFLFEYFSETQRNKGNFPGRFSGRQFSNSRSEMNVSTLELGDSALYLCASSLAYGRGHEQYFGPGTRLTVT.

The chain uses TRBV18 and TRBJ1-3, with D hard to call. Germline CDR1 and CDR2: KGHSH and LQKENI. V was clipped by 3 bases and J by 4 bases, with 10 bases between them. The CDR3 is made up of 14 amino acids. In DNA, the CDR3 is TGTGCCAGCTCACCTCCGGGGTTAGGAAACACCATATATTTT. Its protein is CASSPPGLGNTIYF.

The rearrangement joins TRBV7-9 to TRBJ2-7; 14 bases map to TRBD2. The CDR3 extends over 17 amino acids. J gave up 1 base and V 0 bases, and 2 bases lay outside the gene matches. Germline CDR1 is SEHNR and CDR2 is FQNEAQ (reference sequence). The CDR3 coding sequence is TGTGCCAGCAGCTTAGCGGGACTAGCGGGGGAGTCCTACGAGCAGTACTTC. This codes for CASSLAGLAGESYEQYF.

V usage is TRBV28 and J usage is TRBJ1-6; the match to TRBD1 covers 7 bases. The CDR3 runs 14 residues. V shed 5 bases, J shed 7 bases, and the junction held 5 bases outside the gene matches. Germline CDR1 and CDR2: MDHEN and SYDVKM. CDR3 bases: TGTGCCAGCAGTCCGGGACAGATGAATTCACCCCTCCACTTT. This sequence encodes CASSPGQMNSPLHF. Using reference TRBV28 and TRBJ1-6 for the parts outside the CDR3, the full variable domain is DVKVTQSSRYLVKRTGEKVFLECVQDMDHENMFWYRQDPGLGLRLIYFSYDVKMKEKGDIPEGYSVSREKKERFSLILESASTNQTSMYLCASSPGQMNSPLHFGNGTRLTVT.

The gene calls are TRBV9 and TRBJ1-6; D uncertain. Trimming pared 0 bases from V and 0 bases from J, leaving 7 bases between. CDR3 length: 16 amino acids. Germline V gene data show CDR1 as SGDLS and CDR2 as YYNGEE. As DNA, the CDR3 is TGTGCCAGCAGCGTAGACGGGAACTCCTATAATTCACCCCTCCACTTT. The encoded protein is CASSVDGNSYNSPLHF.

This CDR3 is CATSRGGSFSTDTQYF. The CDR3 DNA reads as TGTGCCACCAGCAGGGGGGGGAGTTTTAGCACAGATACGCAGTATTTT. The chain combines TRBV15 with TRBJ2-3, with 7 positions matching TRBD2. This CDR3 contains 16 residues. Trimming took 3 bases from V and 0 from J; bases not matched to a gene: 6. The germline CDR1 and CDR2 sequences are LNHNV and YYDKDF (reference sequence).

The J gene is TRBJ1-2, the V gene TRBV21-1; TRBD1 is the table's D call and was not checked against the DNA. TRBV21-1 is given as a pseudogene. The CDR3 is 12 residues long. The CDR3 region is CASSPQGVDYTF. In nucleotides, the CDR3 is TGTGCCAGCAGTCCGCAGGGGGTAGACTACACCTTC.

This clone has only a few counts. The chain employs TRBV5-6 and TRBJ1-3; 8 nucleotides match TRBD1. Trimming took 0 bases from V and 2 from J; bases not matched to a gene: 4. This CDR3 is 16 amino acids long. Germline V lookup: CDR1 SGHDT, CDR2 YYEEEE. The CDR3 here is CASSLGQGATGNTIYF. As DNA, the CDR3 is TGTGCCAGCAGCTTGGGGCAGGGGGCAACTGGAAACACCATATATTTT. Full variable domain (outside the CDR3, taken from reference TRBV5-6 and TRBJ1-3): DAGVTQSPTHLIKTRGQQVTLRCSPKSGHDTVSWYQQALGQGPQFIFQYYEEEERQRGNFPDRFSGHQFPNYSSELNVNALLLGDSALYLCASSLGQGATGNTIYFGEGSWLTVV.

The chain uses TRBV19 and TRBJ1-5, with D unresolved. CDR3 length equals 14 residues. CDR1 and CDR2 (germline): LNHDA, SQIVND (reference sequence). Trimming took 3 bases from V and 7 from J, leaving 13 bases between them. The CDR3 spells CASSMGPGGQPQHF. The DNA of the CDR3 is TGTGCCAGTAGTATGGGCCCGGGCGGGCAGCCCCAGCATTTT.

The chain employs TRBV10-3 and TRBJ2-7; D might be TRBD1 (5 bases). V was clipped by 3 bases and J by 8 bases, with 11 bases between them. The CDR3 has 12 amino acids. Germline V CDR1 and CDR2: ENHRY, SYGVKD. The CDR3 DNA sequence: TGTGCCATCAGTGACCTGTGGGGCAAGCAGTACTTC. Translation gives CAISDLWGKQYF.

The chain links TRBV27 to TRBJ2-3, with D maybe TRBD2 (6 bases). The CDR3 runs 16 residues. Trimming took 0 bases from V and 2 from J, leaving 12 bases between them. In germline, CDR1 is MNHEY, CDR2 SMNVEV (reference sequence). DNA for the CDR3: TGTGCCAGCAGTTTATCCTCGGGGGAGTACACAGATACGCAGTATTTT. Its protein product is CASSLSSGEYTDTQYF.